Each of the 19 T cell receptor beta chains below was sequenced from the same sample in a study of response to subunit inactivated influenza vaccine. TCRdb analysed the RT-PCR reads with MiXCR anew, one entry per CDR3 protein. The sample consists of fewer than 200,000 distinct CDR3 sequences, around 9.2% of them appearing once. Sample: non-naive T cells sorted from PBMCs, taken on the day of vaccination. The source of these receptors is a man over 45 who received an inactivated influenza vaccine.

This clonotype has just a few counts. The rearrangement joins TRBV6-2 or TRBV6-3 to TRBJ1-5; 7 bases are a match to TRBD1. Germline V lookup: CDR1 MNHEY, CDR2 SVGEGT. CDR3 length: 19 residues. V was pared by 0 bases and J by 5 bases, with 16 bases of the junction left unmatched. CDR3: CASSYSSGGGGLGYQPQHF. The DNA for the CDR3 is TGTGCCAGCAGTTACTCGAGTGGAGGGGGCGGGTTGGGGTATCAGCCCCAGCATTTT.

J is TRBJ2-1 and V is TRBV2; the D gene is possibly TRBD2 (7 bases). Trimming pared 2 bases from V and 6 bases from J, leaving 14 bases between. Germline V CDR1 and CDR2: SNHLY, FYNNEI. CDR3 length equals 15 residues. The DNA for the CDR3 is TGTGCCAGCAGTGAAAAGGGGGGGTCTTTCAATGAGCAGTTCTTC. It codes for CASSEKGGSFNEQFF.

This clonotype was recorded many times. In DNA form, the CDR3 reads TGTGCCAGCAGCTTAGCCGTACAGGGGGTACGCAATCAGCCCCAGCATTTT. It is translated as CASSLAVQGVRNQPQHF. V gene TRBV7-2 combines with J gene TRBJ1-5; 8 nucleotides align to TRBD1. The germline gives CDR1 SGHTA, CDR2 FQGNSA. This CDR3 contains 17 residues. V lost 0 bases and J lost 2; bases outside the gene matches: 6.

The CDR3 sequence: CASTETFRSNQPQHF. CDR3 coding DNA: TGTGCCAGCACCGAGACGTTCAGGAGCAATCAGCCCCAGCATTTT. The chain is built from TRBV7-2 and TRBJ1-5; D is unresolved. Germline CDR1 is SGHTA and CDR2 is FQGNSA. CDR3 length: 15 amino acids. V lost 7 bases and J 1 base, leaving 14 bases between the germline ends.

In this sample, this clonotype turned up many times. This sequence joins TRBV12-3 or TRBV12-4 and TRBJ2-1; no firm D call. This CDR3 is built from 13 residues. Trimming left V 3 bases short and J 6 bases short, with 9 bases between. The DNA for the CDR3 is TGTGCCAGCAGTTTGTCGCCCGGCAATGAGCAGTTCTTC. Translating gives CASSLSPGNEQFF.

This clonotype was detected only a few times. V and J are TRBV12-3 or TRBV12-4 and TRBJ2-1; 12 nucleotides line up with TRBD2. The CDR3 loop spans 15 amino acids. V lost 11 bases and J lost 9; bases outside the gene matches: 14. The CDR3 spells CASSGRAGYTSEQFF. DNA of the CDR3: TGTGCCTCTAGCGGGAGGGCCGGATATACAAGTGAGCAGTTCTTC.

This clonotype was counted only a few times. The CDR3 sequence: CSANTGVGGYTF. DNA for the CDR3: TGCAGTGCAAATACAGGGGTGGGTGGCTACACCTTC. The chain uses TRBV20-1 and TRBJ1-2; 7 nucleotides agree with TRBD1. V shed 6 bases and J 7 bases; nucleotides not matched to a gene: 8. Looked up from germline, CDR1 is DFQATT and CDR2 is SNEGSKA (reference sequence). CDR3 size: 12 residues.

This clonotype turned up a few times. The chain recombines TRBV7-9 with TRBJ2-1; unclear D gene. The V end lost 3 bases, the J end lost 10 bases, and 13 bases lay between the germline ends. CDR3 length: 13 amino acids. Germline V gene sequence: CDR1 SEHNR, CDR2 FQNEAQ (reference sequence). This CDR3 is CASSFPLPSEQFF. The DNA for the CDR3 is TGTGCCAGCAGCTTCCCCCTCCCTTCGGAGCAGTTCTTC. The variable domain in full, completed from reference TRBV7-9 and TRBJ2-1, reads DTGVSQNPRHKITKRGQNVTFRCDPISEHNRLYWYRQTLGQGPEFLTYFQNEAQLEKSRLLSDRFSAERPKGSFSTLEIQRTEQGDSAMYLCASSFPLPSEQFFGPGTRLTVL.

This chain joins TRBV7-2 and TRBJ2-4, with 7 bases that match TRBD1. The CDR3 runs 16 residues. V dropped 1 base and J dropped 6; count of bases not matched to a gene: 9. Germline V gives CDR1 SGHTA, CDR2 FQGNSA. DNA of the CDR3: TGTGCCAGCAGCTTAGACCGGGACAGTAGGGCAAACATTCAGTACTTC. It translates to CASSLDRDSRANIQYF.

This clonotype was seen only a few times. The chain uses TRBV4-2 and TRBJ2-7; 7 positions agree with TRBD1. Germline CDR1 is LGHNA and CDR2 is YNFKEQ. The CDR3 length is 15 residues. Trimming at V came to 1 base and at J to 6 bases, leaving 9 bases not matched to a gene. The CDR3 here is CASSQAAGGTREQYF. CDR3 DNA: TGTGCCAGCAGCCAAGCGGCAGGGGGAACTCGCGAGCAGTACTTC.

This clonotype was seen a few times. J is TRBJ1-2 and V is TRBV18; TRBD1 aligns across 7 bases. CDR3 size: 13 residues. With V trimmed by 4 bases and J by 3 bases, 2 bases remained unmatched. The germline CDR1 and CDR2 sequences are KGHSH and LQKENI. The CDR3: CASSHGTDYGYTF. The CDR3 nucleotides are TGTGCCAGCTCACACGGGACAGACTATGGCTACACCTTC.

The chain links TRBV30 to TRBJ2-2, with unresolved D. Germline values: CDR1 GTSNPN, CDR2 SVGIG (reference sequence). This CDR3 is built from 12 residues. V lost 2 bases, J lost 7 bases, and 8 bases lay in between. The CDR3 reads CAWSHYGGELFF. CDR3 sequence (DNA): TGTGCCTGGAGTCATTATGGCGGGGAGCTGTTTTTT.

This clonotype was detected ten times or more. The chain employs TRBV28 and TRBJ2-7; the match to TRBD2 covers 11 bases. This CDR3 comprises 15 residues. Losses at the gene ends were 5 bases for V and 0 bases for J; bases not matched to a gene: 3. Germline values: CDR1 MDHEN, CDR2 SYDVKM. The CDR3 loop reads CASSTGLAASYEQYF. The CDR3 nucleotides read TGTGCCAGCAGTACGGGACTAGCGGCCTCCTACGAGCAGTACTTC.

This clonotype was picked up a small number of times. V and J are TRBV9 and TRBJ2-7; TRBD2 matches 13 bases. The CDR3 spans 15 residues. Germline V CDR1 and CDR2: SGDLS, YYNGEE. The V gene end was trimmed by 4 bases and the J gene end by 2 bases; junction bases not matched to a gene: 3. The CDR3 is CASSNGLAGAYEQYF. The CDR3 DNA reads as TGTGCCAGCAGCAATGGACTAGCGGGAGCCTACGAGCAGTACTTC.

In its sample, this clonotype was seen many times. The chain has TRBV27 and TRBJ2-1; D uncertain. V lost 3 bases to trimming and J lost 2 bases, with 11 bases between them. CDR1 is MNHEY and CDR2 is SMNVEV in the germline V gene (reference sequence). This CDR3 region has 15 residues. The CDR3 nucleotides are TGTGCCAGCAGTTTTGTGGGCGGAACCTACAATGAGCAGTTCTTC. The encoded protein is CASSFVGGTYNEQFF.

The chain joins TRBV27 to TRBJ2-5; the match to TRBD2 covers 10 bases. This CDR3 is built from 15 residues. In germline, CDR1 is MNHEY, CDR2 SMNVEV (reference sequence). V was pared by 2 bases and J by 4 bases, with 4 bases of the junction left unmatched. CDR3 DNA sequence: TGTGCCAGCAGTTTAGTAGCGGGGGGACTAGAGACCCAGTACTTC. As protein: CASSLVAGGLETQYF.

This clonotype was detected only a few times. V is TRBV5-1 and J is TRBJ2-6; no clear D gene. V lost 2 bases and J lost 2, with 11 bases in between. Germline CDR1 and CDR2: SGHRS and YFSETQ. This CDR3 region has 16 residues. This chain's CDR3 is CASSFQGGTGANVLTF. DNA for the CDR3: TGCGCCAGCAGCTTTCAAGGTGGAACTGGGGCCAACGTCCTGACTTTC.

This clonotype turned up a few times. V usage is TRBV7-6 and J usage is TRBJ2-1, with 7 bases aligning to TRBD1. CDR3 length equals 16 residues. The germline V gene has CDR1 SGHVS and CDR2 FNYEAQ. V was pared by 0 bases and J by 6 bases, with 8 bases of the junction left unmatched. The CDR3 loop reads CASSLAPRGTSNEQFF. CDR3 nucleotides: TGTGCCAGCAGCTTAGCGCCCAGGGGGACCTCCAATGAGCAGTTCTTC.

This clonotype was found a few times. The genes are TRBV4-3 and TRBJ1-5; TRBD1 might be the D (5 bases). Trimming stripped 0 bases from V and 4 bases from J, with 13 bases between. CDR1 is LGHNA, CDR2 YSLEER, per germline. The CDR3 contains 16 residues. CDR3 sequence: CASSQDWTFGNQPQHF. DNA of the CDR3: TGCGCCAGCAGCCAAGATTGGACATTCGGGAATCAGCCCCAGCATTTT.